These 24 T cell receptor beta chains were all obtained from the same sample, sequenced in a study of neurological immune-mediated disorders (dated by TCRdb to the late 2010s). The library was prepared using 5' RACE. For sequencing, an Illumina HiSeq 2500 was employed. TCRdb ran its own pipeline on the public reads, namely fastp trimming at Q25 and MiXCR clone calling, and kept in-frame beta chains. Every distinct CDR3 protein forms one entry, paired with its most common genes and DNA. This sample comprises 53,000 or so distinct CDR3 sequences, about 12% of them detected only once. Approximately 11% of the sample lies in the top ten. Sequencing was performed on PBMCs. The receptors here all came from an older woman with HTLV-1-associated myelopathy (HAM/TSP).

This clonotype was observed once. The CDR3 does not end in the conserved phenylalanine or tryptophan, so this is likely a read error. No DNA is shown, since the ends of the CDR3 on it are uncertain; the CDR3 is the one TCRdb lists. The genes are TRBV5-1 and TRBJ2-5; the table's D call TRBD1 went unverified against the DNA. The CDR3 length equals 16 residues, ends included. The germline V gene encodes CDR1 SGHRS and CDR2 YFSETQ. The CDR3 loop is CASSLSGALVQETQDL.

This clonotype was found many times. The gene calls are TRBV5-1 and TRBJ2-7; 10 positions match TRBD2. Germline V lookup: CDR1 SGHRS, CDR2 YFSETQ. The CDR3 is made up of 15 amino acids. Trimming at V came to 0 bases and at J to 5 bases, leaving 5 bases not matched to a gene. The CDR3 coding sequence is TGCGCCAGCAGCTTGGATGGGACTAGCGTCGACGAGCAGTACTTC. It yields the protein CASSLDGTSVDEQYF.

The CDR3 coding sequence is TGTGCCAGCAGCCTAGTTGGACAGGTCTCCTACGAGCAGTACTTC. It translates to CASSLVGQVSYEQYF. The rearrangement joins TRBV11-2 to TRBJ2-7, with TRBD1 identical over 7 bases. CDR1 and CDR2 (germline): SGHAT, FQNNGV. There are 15 residues in the CDR3. After removal of 5 bases from V and 0 bases from J, the junction contained 7 bases not matched to a gene.

Many counts were recorded for this clonotype. The chain carries TRBV2 and TRBJ2-1, with TRBD2 identical over 11 bases. This CDR3 has 15 residues. Trimming took 2 bases from V and 10 from J; bases not matched to a gene: 7. Germline V gene data show CDR1 as SNHLY and CDR2 as FYNNEI. DNA for the CDR3: TGTGCCAGCAGTGAATCTGGACTAGCGGGCAACGAGCAGTTCTTC. Its protein product is CASSESGLAGNEQFF. Combining the CDR3 with reference TRBV2 and TRBJ2-1 gives the whole variable domain EPEVTQTPSHQVTQMGQEVILRCVPISNHLYFYWYRQILGQKVEFLVSFYNNEISEKSEIFDDQFSVERPDGSNFTLKIRSTKLEDSAMYFCASSESGLAGNEQFFGPGTRLTVL.

This clonotype was seen at least ten times. This chain connects TRBV12-3 or TRBV12-4 to TRBJ2-4; a possible D gene is TRBD2 (7 bases). Trimming took 5 bases from V and 0 from J, leaving 14 bases between them. The CDR3 is 16 amino acids. CDR3 protein: CASSQGGGIAKNIQYF. CDR3 sequence (DNA): TGTGCCAGCAGTCAAGGGGGAGGGATAGCCAAAAACATTCAGTACTTC.

This clonotype was picked up many times. The V call is TRBV6-5, the J call TRBJ1-1; 10 bases line up with TRBD1. The CDR3 is 13 amino acids. Germline trimming cut 6 bases from V and 7 bases from J; bases unmatched to any gene: 5. Per the germline V gene, CDR1 is MNHEY and CDR2 is SVGAGI. The CDR3 here is CASRGQGGIEAFF. DNA of the CDR3: TGTGCCAGCAGAGGACAGGGGGGAATTGAAGCTTTCTTT.

In this sample, this clonotype turned up many times. The chain recombines TRBV20-1 with TRBJ2-3; 7 nucleotides agree with TRBD1. V lost 5 bases, J lost 2 bases, and 10 bases stayed unmatched. This CDR3 has 15 amino acids. CDR1 is DFQATT and CDR2 is SNEGSKA in the germline V gene (reference sequence). The CDR3 sequence is CSAPNRQGFTDTQYF. CDR3 coding DNA: TGCAGTGCTCCCAATCGACAGGGATTCACAGATACGCAGTATTTT.

This clonotype was recorded many times. The chain uses TRBV20-1 and TRBJ2-3; 14 bases line up with TRBD2. The germline gives CDR1 DFQATT, CDR2 SNEGSKA (reference sequence). This CDR3 contains 17 residues. Trimming took 0 bases from V and 3 from J; bases not matched to a gene: 5. Here the CDR3 reads CSARDLTSGRETDTQYF. The CDR3 nucleotides are TGCAGTGCTAGAGACCTGACTAGCGGGAGGGAAACAGATACGCAGTATTTT.

At least ten counts were recorded for this clonotype. The V and J genes are TRBV29-1 and TRBJ1-4, with 7 bases matching TRBD1. V lost 5 bases and J lost 3; bases outside the gene matches: 9. Germline-derived CDR1 and CDR2 are SQVTM and ANQGSEA. The CDR3 runs to 15 residues. The CDR3 DNA follows: TGCAGCGTTTCTTTCAGGGACAGAGCTAATGAAAAACTGTTTTTT. This codes for CSVSFRDRANEKLFF. Using reference TRBV29-1 and TRBJ1-4 for the parts outside the CDR3, the full variable domain is SAVISQKPSRDICQRGTSLTIQCQVDSQVTMMFWYRQQPGQSLTLIATANQGSEATYESGFVIDKFPISRPNLTFSTLTVSNMSPEDSSIYLCSVSFRDRANEKLFFGSGTQLSVL.

This clonotype was recorded many times. The chain's CDR3 is CSASTGGNTEAFF. Written as DNA, the CDR3 is TGCAGTGCCTCGACAGGGGGCAACACTGAAGCTTTCTTT. This rearrangement joins TRBV20-1 to TRBJ1-1; 10 bases are shared with TRBD1. The germline CDR1 and CDR2 sequences are DFQATT and SNEGSKA (reference sequence). This CDR3 region has 13 residues. V was pared by 6 bases and J by 2 bases, with 3 bases of the junction left unmatched.

This clonotype was detected ten times or more. This chain joins TRBV12-3 or TRBV12-4 and TRBJ2-5; 7 positions agree with TRBD1. The CDR3 covers 18 residues. Losses at the gene ends were 4 bases for V and 4 bases for J; bases not matched to a gene: 18. CDR3 sequence reads: CASSSNRGVIFGRETQYF. The DNA for the CDR3 is TGTGCCAGCAGTTCCAACAGGGGTGTGATCTTTGGGCGAGAGACCCAGTACTTC.

On this clonotype itself: Its ends do not fully match the called genes, so a read error is possible. The chain couples TRBV20-1 to TRBJ2-5; D is perhaps TRBD2 (5 bases). The CDR3 is made up of 12 amino acids. Germline CDR1 and CDR2: DFQATT and SNEGSKA (reference sequence). CDR3 loop: CSVPDFKETQYF. The CDR3 DNA reads TGCAGTGTTCCGGACTTCAAAGAGACCCAGTACTTT.

This clonotype was counted many times. The chain recombines TRBV7-9 with TRBJ2-1, with 8 bases lining up with TRBD1. CDR1 and CDR2 from the germline V gene are SEHNR and FQNEAQ (reference sequence). The trim removed 1 base at V and 3 bases at J, leaving 5 bases unmatched. This CDR3 has 16 amino acids. DNA of the CDR3: TGTGCCAGCAGCTTAGTATCAGGGGGCGGCTACAATGAGCAGTTCTTC. This codes for CASSLVSGGGYNEQFF.

In its sample, this clonotype was seen a few times. The rearrangement links TRBV12-3 or TRBV12-4 to TRBJ1-3; D unresolved. This CDR3 has 15 amino acids. Trimming took off 8 bases at V and 0 bases at J, with 14 bases between the two ends. The CDR3 DNA follows: TGTGCCAGCGCGTTTAATTTCGGCTCTGGAAACACCATATATTTT. It codes for CASAFNFGSGNTIYF.

This clonotype was found many times. The V and J genes are TRBV29-1 and TRBJ2-3; D is possibly TRBD2 (5 bases). The length of the CDR3 is 14 residues. CDR1 and CDR2 (germline): SQVTM, ANQGSEA. Between the trimmed V and J ends, which lost 5 bases and 1 base, there was a span of 13 bases. The CDR3 region is CSVNPSGRTDTQYF. CDR3 DNA sequence: TGCAGCGTTAACCCCAGCGGACGCACAGATACGCAGTATTTT.

This clonotype appeared many times. The CDR3 nucleotides read TGCAGTGCTAGGCTAGCGGGGAGCTCCTACGAGCAGTACTTC. This codes for CSARLAGSSYEQYF. The chain links TRBV20-1 to TRBJ2-7, with 9 bases fitting TRBD2. The CDR3 runs to 14 residues. Germline V CDR1 and CDR2: DFQATT, SNEGSKA (reference sequence). Germline trimming cut 3 bases from V and 0 bases from J; bases unmatched to any gene: 3.

This clonotype was detected ten times or more. The chain couples TRBV5-4 to TRBJ2-5; the D gene could be TRBD1 or TRBD2 (5 bases each). Trimming took off 5 bases at V and 1 base at J, with 12 bases between the two ends. The germline V gene encodes CDR1 SGHNT and CDR2 YYREEE (reference sequence). The CDR3 has 14 amino acids. The CDR3 coding sequence is TGTGCCAGCAGTTCCCCGGGACCCCAAGAGACCCAGTACTTC. Translated, it gives CASSSPGPQETQYF.

Ten or more counts support this clonotype. The rearrangement links TRBV6-5 to TRBJ2-7; 12 bases line up with TRBD1. J lost 6 bases, V lost 0 bases, and 3 bases had no gene match. From germline, CDR1 is MNHEY and CDR2 SVGAGI. This CDR3 is 15 amino acids long. The CDR3 sequence is CASSYSGTGGLEQYF. CDR3 nucleotide sequence: TGTGCCAGCAGTTACTCCGGGACAGGGGGCCTCGAGCAGTACTTC.

This clonotype was seen many times. The V and J genes are TRBV7-2 and TRBJ2-1; 11 bases align to TRBD2. V shed 5 bases and J 8 bases; nucleotides not matched to a gene: 8. CDR3 size: 15 residues. Germline lookup yields CDR1 SGHTA and CDR2 FQGNSA. DNA for the CDR3: TGTGCCAGCAGCCAGACTAGCGGGAATGTCCATGAGCAGTTCTTC. Translated: CASSQTSGNVHEQFF. The full variable domain, in which reference TRBV7-2 and TRBJ2-1 provide the parts outside the CDR3, is GAGVSQSPSNKVTEKGKDVELRCDPISGHTALYWYRQSLGQGLEFLIYFQGNSAPDKSGLPSDRFSAERTGGSVSTLTIQRTQQEDSAVYLCASSQTSGNVHEQFFGPGTRLTVL.

Ten or more counts support this clonotype. The chain carries TRBV12-3 or TRBV12-4 and TRBJ2-1; the match to TRBD2 covers 15 bases. This CDR3 spans 17 amino acids. The junction had 6 bases not matched to a gene; V was cut back by 5 bases and J by 4 bases. The CDR3 loop is CASSKGLAGGLYNEQFF. The CDR3 region has the DNA TGTGCCAGCAGTAAGGGACTAGCGGGAGGTTTATACAATGAGCAGTTCTTC.

This clonotype was picked up many times. The V call is TRBV6-6, the J call TRBJ2-2; D tentatively reads TRBD1 or TRBD2 (5 bases each). V was pared by 6 bases and J by 4 bases, with 15 bases between. From germline, CDR1 is MNHNY and CDR2 SVGAGI (reference sequence). This CDR3 spans 15 amino acids. The CDR3 loop reads CASRVRDLATGELFF. CDR3 DNA: TGTGCCAGCAGGGTCCGGGACCTCGCCACCGGGGAGCTGTTTTTT.

This clonotype has at least ten counts. The chain combines TRBV6-1 with TRBJ2-2; D is unclear. Trimming cost V 6 bases and J 8 bases, with 13 bases left between them. The CDR3 consists of 13 residues. CDR1 MNHNS and CDR2 SASEGT come from the germline V gene. CDR3 residues: CASSKYQDGELFF. The CDR3 bases are TGTGCCAGCAGCAAATACCAGGATGGGGAGCTGTTTTTT.

This clonotype was recorded many times. The genes are TRBV28 and TRBJ2-7; perhaps TRBD2 as D (6 bases). Trimming removed 5 bases from V and 2 bases from J, with 13 bases in between. The CDR3 is 14 residues long. Per the germline V gene, CDR1 is MDHEN and CDR2 is SYDVKM. The CDR3 here is CASSGGTDPYEQYF. Here the CDR3 DNA reads TGTGCCAGCAGTGGCGGGACGGATCCCTACGAGCAGTACTTC. Full variable domain (missing parts from reference TRBV28 and TRBJ2-7): DVKVTQSSRYLVKRTGEKVFLECVQDMDHENMFWYRQDPGLGLRLIYFSYDVKMKEKGDIPEGYSVSREKKERFSLILESASTNQTSMYLCASSGGTDPYEQYFGPGTRLTVT.

In its sample, this clonotype was seen once. The chain couples TRBV29-1 to TRBJ2-7; D is uncertain. The CDR3 length is 13 residues. CDR1 SQVTM and CDR2 ANQGSEA come from the germline V gene. The V end lost 4 bases, the J end lost 3 bases, and 13 bases lay between the germline ends. The DNA of the CDR3 is TGCAGCGTTGGAGCCAGAAAGGGCTACGAGCAGTACTTC. Translated: CSVGARKGYEQYF.